Listed here are 21 T cell receptor beta chains from one sample, sequenced in a study of blood T cell repertoires in COVID-19. Clones were read by immunoSEQ multiplex PCR, and TCRdb kept only the in-frame ones, dropping some. Here the sample spans 80,000 or so clones, about 83% being singletons. The sequenced sample consisted of peripheral blood. The receptors derive from a human donor in a cohort sampled during active COVID-19.

This clone was found a few times. The chain links TRBV14 to TRBJ2-2; D is uncertain. The V gene lost 3 bases and the J gene lost 4 bases, with 3 bases spanning the gap. The CDR3 has 12 amino acids. CDR1 is SGHDN and CDR2 is FVKESK in the germline V gene. CDR3 DNA: TGTGCCAGCAGCCAGGCCACCGGGGAGCTGTTTTTT. Its protein is CASSQATGELFF.

The chain employs TRBV10-3 and TRBJ2-1; 10 nucleotides align to TRBD1. Trimming removed 1 base from V and 13 bases from J; junction bases left unmatched: 7. Germline-derived CDR1 and CDR2 are ENHRY and SYGVKD. This CDR3 contains 14 residues. The CDR3 region is CAISELRTGGGQFF. In DNA, the CDR3 is TGTGCCATCAGTGAGTTAAGGACAGGGGGGGGTCAGTTCTTC.

This clone was found once. J is TRBJ1-2 and V is TRBV18; TRBD1 matches 9 bases. The CDR3 covers 14 residues. Germline V gene lookup returns CDR1 KGHSH and CDR2 LQKENI. The trim removed 3 bases at V and 6 bases at J, leaving 5 bases unmatched. CDR3 sequence (DNA): TGTGCCAGCTCACCGACTCGGACAGGGGATGGCTACACCTTC. Translated, it gives CASSPTRTGDGYTF.

The chain joins TRBV7-9 to TRBJ2-2; 11 bases are shared with TRBD1. Germline trimming cut 6 bases from V and 2 bases from J; bases unmatched to any gene: 2. The CDR3 extends over 15 amino acids. Germline CDR1 reads SEHNR; CDR2 reads FQNEAQ (reference sequence). The CDR3 reads CASRRTGGNTGELFF. In nucleotides, the CDR3 is TGTGCCAGCAGACGGACAGGGGGCAACACCGGGGAGCTGTTTTTT.

This chain links TRBV13 with TRBJ1-6, with TRBD1 identical over 8 bases. Germline trimming cut 0 bases from V and 7 bases from J; bases unmatched to any gene: 5. Germline lookup yields CDR1 PRHDT and CDR2 FYEKMQ (reference sequence). There are 16 residues in the CDR3. The CDR3 loop reads CASSLGAGTGNSPLHF. CDR3 in DNA: TGTGCCAGCAGCTTAGGGGCCGGGACAGGCAATTCACCCCTCCACTTT. Variable domain in full (rest from reference TRBV13 and TRBJ1-6): AAGVIQSPRHLIKEKRETATLKCYPIPRHDTVYWYQQGPGQDPQFLISFYEKMQSDKGSIPDRFSAQQFSDYHSELNMSSLELGDSALYFCASSLGAGTGNSPLHFGNGTRLTVT.

The V and J genes are TRBV5-1 and TRBJ1-2; 7 positions match TRBD1. The V segment lost 0 bases and the J segment 2 bases; nucleotides outside the gene matches: 1. CDR3 length equals 14 residues. Per germline, CDR1 SGHRS and CDR2 YFSETQ. The CDR3 DNA reads as TGCGCCAGCAGCTTGGGACAGGGAAACTATGGCTACACCTTC. Protein product: CASSLGQGNYGYTF.

The chain combines TRBV5-5 with TRBJ2-1; D gene unclear. Germline V gives CDR1 SGHKS, CDR2 YYEKEE (reference sequence). V was cut by 3 bases and J by 4 bases, with 5 bases left in between. The CDR3 totals 12 residues. This CDR3 reads CASSYWYNEQFF. The CDR3 DNA follows: TGTGCCAGCAGCTACTGGTACAATGAGCAGTTCTTC.

This chain joins TRBV5-1 and TRBJ1-6; D unresolved. The CDR3 runs to 12 residues. Germline V gene data show CDR1 as SGHRS and CDR2 as YFSETQ. The ends were cut back, 2 bases at V and 8 bases at J, with 5 bases in the middle. CDR3 in amino acids: CASSFGYSPLHF. The DNA for the CDR3 is TGCGCCAGCAGCTTCGGGTATTCACCCCTCCACTTT.

V usage is TRBV24-1 and J usage is TRBJ1-4; 8 bases align to TRBD1. J was trimmed by 4 bases and V by 4 bases; bases with no gene match: 4. Germline V gives CDR1 KGHDR, CDR2 SFDVKD. CDR3 length equals 15 residues. CDR3 region: CATSEPTGDNEKLFF. CDR3 coding DNA: TGTGCCACCAGTGAACCGACAGGGGATAATGAAAAACTGTTTTTT.

By proportion, this clone is medium-sized. The chain links TRBV9 to TRBJ1-1, with 7 bases identical to TRBD1. The germline V gene has CDR1 SGDLS and CDR2 YYNGEE. The CDR3 is 13 residues long. V shed 10 bases and J 2 bases; nucleotides not matched to a gene: 8. The CDR3 spells CAFLGQPNTEAFF. The CDR3 coding sequence is TGTGCCTTCTTGGGACAGCCAAACACTGAAGCTTTCTTT.

The chain carries TRBV5-4 and TRBJ2-3; 9 positions agree with TRBD2. After removal of 3 bases from V and 0 bases from J, the junction contained 2 bases not matched to a gene. Germline CDR1 is SGHNT and CDR2 is YYREEE (reference sequence). The CDR3 runs 15 residues. The CDR3 is CASSYTSGSTDTQYF. In nucleotides, the CDR3 is TGTGCCAGCAGCTACACTAGCGGGAGCACAGATACGCAGTATTTT.

The genes are TRBV5-1 and TRBJ2-7; D gene ambiguous. Germline V lookup: CDR1 SGHRS, CDR2 YFSETQ. CDR3 length equals 13 residues. V lost 1 base and J lost 2, with 7 bases in between. CDR3 loop: CASSLYSPYEQYF. CDR3 nucleotide sequence: TGCGCCAGCAGCTTGTATTCCCCCTACGAGCAGTACTTC.

This chain joins TRBV19 and TRBJ1-1; no reliable D call. This CDR3 is built from 13 residues. The V end was cut by 4 bases, the J end by 2 bases, with 8 bases between. The germline V gene has CDR1 LNHDA and CDR2 SQIVND (reference sequence). The CDR3: CASSTRRNTEAFF. DNA for the CDR3: TGTGCCAGTAGTACCAGGCGAAACACTGAAGCTTTCTTT.

This clone was found once. The chain links TRBV5-6 to TRBJ1-4, with 9 bases fitting TRBD1. CDR3 length equals 14 residues. V lost 6 bases, J lost 5 bases, and 5 bases stayed unmatched. Per the germline V gene, CDR1 is SGHDT and CDR2 is YYEEEE. The DNA of the CDR3 is TGTGCCAGCATCAACAGGGGGCTCAATGAAAAACTGTTTTTT. It yields the protein CASINRGLNEKLFF.

The J gene is TRBJ1-6, the V gene TRBV6-5; a possible D gene is TRBD1 (6 bases). This CDR3 is built from 15 residues. Germline CDR1 is MNHEY and CDR2 is SVGAGI. Trimming took 5 bases from V and 7 from J, leaving 15 bases between them. In DNA, the CDR3 is TGTGCCAGCAGTCTGGAGGGGGGGAAGAATTCACCCCTCCACTTT. This encodes CASSLEGGKNSPLHF.

This clone was counted a few times. The V and J genes are TRBV3-1 (or the pseudogene TRBV3-2) and TRBJ1-4, with D possibly being TRBD1 (5 bases). With 4 bases removed from V and 11 bases from J, the gap between germline ends came to 23 bases. This CDR3 contains 16 residues. The germline CDR1 and CDR2 sequences are LGHDT and YNNKEL (reference sequence). The CDR3 DNA reads TGTGCCAGCAGCCCCAACTCCGGGGGAACTCTCAGGAAACTGTTTTTT. It is translated as CASSPNSGGTLRKLFF.

This clone appeared a single time. The chain links TRBV7-2 to TRBJ1-1; no clear D gene. The CDR3 has 15 amino acids. CDR1 SGHTA and CDR2 FQGNSA come from the germline V gene. V dropped 6 bases and J dropped 0 bases, with 14 bases sitting between them. This CDR3 is CASSWTGNMNTEAFF. The CDR3 DNA reads as TGTGCCAGCAGTTGGACGGGGAACATGAACACTGAAGCTTTCTTT. The whole variable domain, remainder taken from reference TRBV7-2 and TRBJ1-1, is GAGVSQSPSNKVTEKGKDVELRCDPISGHTALYWYRQSLGQGLEFLIYFQGNSAPDKSGLPSDRFSAERTGGSVSTLTIQRTQQEDSAVYLCASSWTGNMNTEAFFGQGTRLTVV.

The chain is built from TRBV19 and TRBJ2-5; 12 positions agree with TRBD2. Germline V CDR1 and CDR2: LNHDA, SQIVND (reference sequence). Losses at the gene ends were 6 bases for V and 2 bases for J; bases not matched to a gene: 4. This CDR3 has 15 amino acids. The CDR3 nucleotides read TGTGCCAGTAGAGGACTAGCGGGGCCACAAGAGACCCAGTACTTC. The encoded protein is CASRGLAGPQETQYF.

J is TRBJ2-3 and V is TRBV23-1; maybe TRBD2 (6 bases). TRBV23-1 is noted as an ORF with a role that remains uncertain. V shed 2 bases and J shed 3 bases, with 6 bases lying between them. The CDR3 loop spans 13 amino acids. CDR3 in DNA: TGCGCCAGCAGTCAAGGGGGGACAGATACGCAGTATTTT. This encodes CASSQGGTDTQYF.

The chain combines TRBV5-4 with TRBJ2-3; tentatively, D is TRBD1 (5 bases). From germline, CDR1 is SGHNT and CDR2 YYREEE (reference sequence). The CDR3 covers 13 residues. V lost 4 bases and J 1 base, leaving 7 bases between the germline ends. This chain's CDR3 is CASSQQGTDTQYF. CDR3 sequence (DNA): TGTGCCAGCAGCCAACAGGGCACAGATACGCAGTATTTT.

The chain joins TRBV5-1 to TRBJ2-1; 14 bases map to TRBD2. CDR1 SGHRS and CDR2 YFSETQ come from the germline V gene. The CDR3 totals 16 residues. Trimming cost V 0 bases and J 10 bases; bases outside gene matches: 6. CDR3 protein: CASSLEGLAGEVEQFF. For the CDR3, the DNA is TGCGCCAGCAGCTTGGAGGGACTAGCGGGAGAGGTGGAGCAGTTCTTC.